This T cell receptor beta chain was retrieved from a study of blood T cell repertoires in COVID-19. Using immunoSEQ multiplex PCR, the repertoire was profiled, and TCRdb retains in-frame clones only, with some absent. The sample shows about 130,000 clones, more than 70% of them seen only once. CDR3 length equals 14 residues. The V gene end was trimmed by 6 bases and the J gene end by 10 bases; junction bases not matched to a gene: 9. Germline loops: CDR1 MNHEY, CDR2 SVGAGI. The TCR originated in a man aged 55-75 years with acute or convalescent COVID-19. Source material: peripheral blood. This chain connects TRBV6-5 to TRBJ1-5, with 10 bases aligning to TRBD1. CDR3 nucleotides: TGTGCCAGCAGATTGGACAGGGGGGGCGATCCCCAGCATTTT. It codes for CASRLDRGGDPQHF.